These 24 T cell receptor beta chains were sequenced from one sample in a study of cytomegalovirus exposure and HLA in healthy donors. 13 Jbeta primers and 60 Vbeta primers were used for the PCR. Only in-frame clones appear in the TCRdb table, and some are missing; sequencing was by immunoSEQ multiplex PCR. The top ten clones hold approximately 15% of a sample with 150,000 or so clones, more than 75% of them seen once. Sequenced material: PBMCs. These receptors were obtained from a woman between 40 and 50 years old in good health and CMV-seronegative.

The rearrangement joins TRBV7-8 to TRBJ2-2; D may be TRBD1 (6 bases). Looked up from germline, CDR1 is SGHVS and CDR2 is FQNEAQ. Trimming left V 1 base short and J 7 bases short, with 13 bases between. The CDR3 loop spans 15 amino acids. CDR3 sequence reads: CASSLEGVEYGELFF. The CDR3 nucleotides read TGTGCCAGCAGCTTAGAGGGGGTGGAGTACGGGGAGCTGTTTTTT.

The chain combines TRBV4-3 with TRBJ2-1, with D perhaps matching TRBD1 (5 bases). The V end lost 4 bases, the J end lost 2 bases, and 6 bases lay between the germline ends. The CDR3 totals 13 residues. CDR1 LGHNA and CDR2 YSLEER come from the germline V gene. The CDR3 loop reads CASSRGPYNEQFF. The CDR3 DNA reads as TGCGCCAGCAGCCGGGGCCCCTACAATGAGCAGTTCTTC.

The rearrangement uses TRBV9 and TRBJ2-7; TRBD2 matches at 9 bases. The CDR3 covers 15 residues. CDR1 is SGDLS, CDR2 YYNGEE, per germline. Trimming took 1 base from V and 6 from J; bases not matched to a gene: 8. The CDR3 spells CASSVLAGAGSEQYF. Written as DNA, the CDR3 is TGTGCCAGCAGCGTATTAGCGGGAGCGGGAAGCGAGCAGTACTTC.

V and J are TRBV5-1 and TRBJ2-7; TRBD2 matches 9 bases. Germline CDR1 reads SGHRS; CDR2 reads YFSETQ. After removal of 1 base from V and 2 bases from J, the junction contained 10 bases not matched to a gene. The CDR3 is made up of 17 amino acids. The CDR3 protein is CASSLKRASGMAYEQYF. The CDR3 coding sequence is TGCGCCAGCAGCTTGAAGCGGGCTAGCGGGATGGCCTACGAGCAGTACTTC.

The gene calls are TRBV5-4 and TRBJ2-5; no clear D. The V gene's germline CDR1 is SGHNT and CDR2 YYREEE (reference sequence). This CDR3 has 14 residues. V was shortened by 1 base and J by 1 base, with 8 bases between the two germline ends. The CDR3 DNA is TGTGCCAGCAGCTTGTTCAGGTTCCAAGAGACCCAGTACTTC. Translating it yields CASSLFRFQETQYF.

J is TRBJ1-2 and V is TRBV28; the D is unclear. The ends were cut back, 5 bases at V and 6 bases at J, with 13 bases in the middle. Germline values: CDR1 MDHEN, CDR2 SYDVKM. The CDR3 is 13 residues long. DNA of the CDR3: TGTGCCAGCAGTCCGTATCCCGGGGATGGCTACACCTTC. This encodes CASSPYPGDGYTF.

The V gene is TRBV6-5, the J gene TRBJ1-5; possibly TRBD1 for D (6 bases). This CDR3 spans 15 amino acids. Germline V CDR1 and CDR2: MNHEY, SVGAGI. Trimming pared 6 bases from V and 4 bases from J, leaving 16 bases between. This CDR3 reads CASRVGQFGNQPQHF. The CDR3 DNA sequence: TGTGCCAGCAGGGTCGGACAGTTCGGAAATCAGCCCCAGCATTTT.

The chain employs TRBV7-3 and TRBJ2-5, with D possibly being TRBD2 (5 bases). Looked up from germline, CDR1 is SGHTA and CDR2 is FQGTGA. The CDR3 runs to 14 residues. V was clipped by 5 bases and J by 5 bases, with 15 bases between them. CDR3 amino acids: CASSLGLARETQYF. Here the CDR3 DNA reads TGTGCCAGCAGCCTCGGACTGGCTCGGGAGACCCAGTACTTC.

The rearrangement uses TRBV7-2 and TRBJ2-5, with a weak D call TRBD2 (7 bases). Germline-derived CDR1 and CDR2 are SGHTA and FQGNSA. This CDR3 has 15 amino acids. Trimming took off 1 base at V and 5 bases at J, with 14 bases between the two ends. In DNA, the CDR3 is TGTGCCAGCAGCTTAGTGGGGGGGCCGGGGGAGACCCAGTACTTC. This codes for CASSLVGGPGETQYF.

The rearrangement links TRBV9 to TRBJ1-4; D gene unclear. The CDR3 runs to 13 residues. Trimming cost V 1 base and J 8 bases, with 9 bases left between them. Germline V gene sequence: CDR1 SGDLS, CDR2 YYNGEE. For the CDR3, the DNA is TGTGCCAGCAGCGTAAAAGCGGGCGAAAAACTGTTTTTT. It specifies CASSVKAGEKLFF.

This clone showed up just a few times. The junction shows a germline mismatch at one end, possibly a read error. J is TRBJ2-7 and V is TRBV2, with TRBD2 as a possible D gene (5 bases). The V gene's germline CDR1 is SNHLY and CDR2 FYNNEI. The CDR3 has 15 amino acids. CDR3 sequence reads: CASREGAVDSYEQYF. The DNA for the CDR3 is TGTGCCAGCAGAGAAGGAGCGGTGGACTCCTACGAGCAGTACTTC.

Concerning this clone: Germline is not matched at one junction end, which may reflect a read error. The chain links TRBV2 to TRBJ2-6; a weak D match, TRBD1 (5 bases). Germline V gives CDR1 SNHLY, CDR2 FYNNEI. The CDR3 extends over 17 amino acids. In DNA, the CDR3 is TGTGCCAGCATTCCCGGCAGCCCTATCTCTGGGGCCAACGGCCTGACTTTC. Its translation: CASIPGSPISGANGLTF.

The chain uses TRBV7-9 and TRBJ1-5, with D hard to call. Germline V CDR1 and CDR2: SEHNR, FQNEAQ (reference sequence). The CDR3 contains 15 residues. Trimming removed 2 bases from V and 0 bases from J, with 8 bases in between. The CDR3 DNA is TGTGCCAGCAGCTTATCTGGACTTAGCAATCAGCCCCAGCATTTT. It specifies CASSLSGLSNQPQHF.

This clone appeared a few times. The CDR3 DNA reads TGTGCCAGCAGTCTCGGCAGGTTGGTCGAGCAGTACTTC. Protein: CASSLGRLVEQYF. V and J are TRBV25-1 and TRBJ2-7; no clear D gene. V lost 5 bases and J lost 6, with 14 bases in between. Germline CDR1 reads MGHDK; CDR2 reads SYGVNS. The CDR3 has 13 residues.

The genes are TRBV11-2 and TRBJ2-7, with a tentative D call TRBD1 (6 bases). V was clipped by 0 bases and J by 1 base, with 13 bases between them. Germline values: CDR1 SGHAT, CDR2 FQNNGV. CDR3 length equals 16 residues. CDR3 sequence (DNA): TGTGCCAGCAGCTTAGAGGGGGCCGGGATTTCCTACGAGCAGTACTTC. This translates into CASSLEGAGISYEQYF.

The chain uses TRBV6-6 and TRBJ1-2; TRBD1 matches 8 bases. Trimming removed 6 bases from V and 2 bases from J; junction bases left unmatched: 5. There are 14 residues in the CDR3. Germline V CDR1 and CDR2: MNHNY, SVGAGI (reference sequence). Here the CDR3 DNA reads TGTGCCAGCAGCTTCTGGACAGGGAACTATGGCTACACCTTC. As protein: CASSFWTGNYGYTF.

The gene calls are TRBV7-2 and TRBJ2-3, with D possibly TRBD1 on 5 matching bases. The germline V gene encodes CDR1 SGHTA and CDR2 FQGNSA. Trimming shortened V by 1 base and J by 14 bases, and 13 bases separated the two germline ends. This CDR3 has 12 residues. CDR3 coding DNA: TGTGCCAGCAGCTTAGAGGGCAGGGTTCCGTATTTT. This translates into CASSLEGRVPYF.

The V call is TRBV6-5, the J call TRBJ2-2; 9 positions agree with TRBD1. Germline values: CDR1 MNHEY, CDR2 SVGAGI. Trimming removed 1 base from V and 5 bases from J; junction bases left unmatched: 5. The CDR3 extends over 16 amino acids. The CDR3 here is CASSYWTGVLTGELFF. In DNA, the CDR3 is TGTGCCAGCAGTTACTGGACAGGGGTCTTGACCGGGGAGCTGTTTTTT.

The V gene is TRBV4-3, the J gene TRBJ2-7; TRBD1 aligns across 9 bases. The CDR3 runs to 16 residues. From germline, CDR1 is LGHNA and CDR2 YSLEER. Trimming removed 3 bases from V and 3 bases from J; junction bases left unmatched: 9. CDR3 region: CASSQDRDRVFYEQYF. CDR3 sequence (DNA): TGCGCCAGCAGCCAGGACCGGGACAGGGTTTTCTACGAGCAGTACTTC.

The CDR3 DNA sequence: TGTGCCAGTAGTACCTGGACAGGGGGCAGGACTGAAGCTTTCTTT. It is translated as CASSTWTGGRTEAFF. The rearrangement joins TRBV19 to TRBJ1-1; TRBD1 agrees at 11 bases. Trimming at V came to 4 bases and at J to 5 bases, leaving 6 bases not matched to a gene. This CDR3 has 15 residues. The germline V gene encodes CDR1 LNHDA and CDR2 SQIVND (reference sequence).

V and J are TRBV7-9 and TRBJ2-3, with a weak D call TRBD1 (5 bases). The CDR3 consists of 17 residues. The V and J ends lost 0 bases and 0 bases respectively, with 13 bases between them. In germline, CDR1 is SEHNR, CDR2 FQNEAQ (reference sequence). CDR3 loop: CASSLALGPSSTDTQYF. The CDR3 DNA reads TGTGCCAGCAGCTTAGCGCTGGGGCCGTCTAGCACAGATACGCAGTATTTT.

V and J are TRBV18 and TRBJ1-1; D is perhaps TRBD1 (5 bases). This CDR3 spans 13 amino acids. Germline CDR1 KGHSH, CDR2 LQKENI. V lost 3 bases and J lost 5, with 10 bases in between. This CDR3 reads CASSPERGTEAFF. Written as DNA, the CDR3 is TGTGCCAGCTCACCTGAAAGGGGTACTGAAGCTTTCTTT.

This clone was seen only a few times. The gene calls are TRBV28 and TRBJ1-5; no clear D gene. The germline V gene encodes CDR1 MDHEN and CDR2 SYDVKM. Trimming removed 6 bases at V and 7 bases at J, with 10 bases between. CDR3 length: 12 amino acids. The CDR3 loop is CASSQPGQPQHF. In nucleotides, the CDR3 is TGTGCCAGCAGCCAACCGGGACAGCCCCAGCATTTT.

With respect to this clone: A junction boundary mismatches the germline segment, possibly from a read error. The genes are TRBV7-9 and TRBJ2-7, with unresolved D. CDR1 is SEHNR, CDR2 FQNEAQ, per germline (reference sequence). The CDR3 covers 15 residues. Here the CDR3 reads CSSSTTSLISYEQYF. Here the CDR3 DNA reads TGTTCCAGCAGTACCACCAGTTTGATCTCCTACGAGCAGTACTTC.